This TCR beta chain emerged from a study of T-cell memory formation after mild COVID-19. Study at large: Each donor largely had its own TCR clusters. Study conclusions and caveats: A balance of CD4 and CD8 characterized clones contracting day 15 to 85, whereas later expanders leaned CD4+. Most CD4+ clones that shrank were in CM and EM, while CD8+ ones turned up in EMRA.

cDNA libraries for TCR alpha and TCR beta, carrying sample barcodes and UMIs, came from 5'RACE with constant-segment primers. MiXCR, run by TCRdb on the 5' RACE reads, gives a single entry per CDR3 protein. The sample has over 14,000 distinct CDR3 sequences, about 21% seen once. This clonotype showed up many times. Its antigen is not known. The CDR3 covers 15 residues. Per the germline V gene, CDR1 is MNHEY and CDR2 is SVGAGI. V was clipped by 3 bases and J by 3 bases; unmatched bases: 7. This receptor was identified in an adult woman who had mild COVID-19 (a few samples of this study predate the infection). Cell type and time point are not known. Sequenced: PBMCs or a T cell subset sorted from them (not recorded which). The chain uses TRBV6-5 and TRBJ1-1; TRBD1 matches 7 bases. The chain's CDR3 is CASSYLGQRDTEAFF. The DNA for the CDR3 is TGTGCCAGCAGTTATTTGGGACAGCGAGACACTGAAGCTTTCTTT.